The entry that follows covers one TCR beta chain sequence. Its target is not known. The library tagged each cDNA molecule with unique molecular identifiers. TCRdb called the RACE reads again in MiXCR, with one record for every CDR3 protein. Of about 77,000 distinct CDR3 sequences listed, over 6.5% are singletons. This sample was included in a study of human T cells and chemical hapten exposure. Study in general: TCR yields per sample varied, mainly owing to small pooled library volume differences.

Study-wide results and caveats: TCRs whose frequency exceeded 1 in 1000 remained the same following DPC sensitization.

The sample's time point: healthy volunteer bleed at 6 weeks. Total RNA came from unfractionated whole blood. The length of the CDR3 is 15 residues. V shed 6 bases and J 2 bases; nucleotides not matched to a gene: 7. CDR1 and CDR2 (germline): DFQATT, SNEGSKA (reference sequence). The sequence was obtained from a female donor in good health. Some clones in this sample may be carry-over from other donors' samples. Sample: whole blood. The rearrangement joins TRBV20-1 to TRBJ2-7; TRBD2 matches at 13 bases. The CDR3 nucleotides are TGCAGTGCGCCCGAACTAGCGGGGGGGCCCTACGAGCAGTACTTC. Encoded protein: CSAPELAGGPYEQYF.